The clone carrying this T cell receptor (beta chain) was observed many times. One entry per CDR3 protein results from TCRdb running MiXCR on the RT-PCR reads. This sample carries more than 600,000 distinct CDR3 sequences, more than 13% of them seen once, and the ten largest clones take 3.6%. Germline V CDR1 and CDR2: LNHDA, SQIVND (reference sequence). The V segment lost 3 bases and the J segment 4 bases; nucleotides outside the gene matches: 10. This CDR3 spans 16 amino acids. This chain connects TRBV19 to TRBJ2-3; 7 positions agree with TRBD1. The sequence was collected from a female donor in good health, serving as a healthy control. Source material: memory CD4+ T cells from blood. The CDR3: CASSISMTGPADTQYF. In DNA form, the CDR3 reads TGTGCCAGTAGTATTTCCATGACAGGGCCGGCAGATACGCAGTATTTT.